The clone carrying this TCR beta chain was seen once. Its antigen is undetermined. The record originates from a study of cytomegalovirus exposure and HLA in healthy donors. Whereas donors were nominally healthy upon sampling, unrecorded immune exposures were probable. Findings of the study overall: Productive status was seen about 90% or about 30% of the time for most TCR beta V segments in an earlier analysis.

J was trimmed by 1 base and V by 8 bases; bases with no gene match: 7. CDR1 is SGHTA, CDR2 FQGTGA, per germline. The CDR3 contains 16 residues. PCR amplification relied on 60 Vbeta primers (plus 13 Jbeta primers). Method: immunoSEQ multiplex PCR; TCRdb's copy keeps in-frame clones and lacks some. Here the sample spans about 200,000 clones, around 83% being singletons. The rearrangement uses TRBV7-3 and TRBJ2-6; TRBD2 matches 8 bases. The sequence came from a girl aged 10-17 years in good health and CMV-seronegative. Sequencing was performed on PBMCs. The CDR3 here is CASGPSGGSGANVLTF. CDR3 DNA: TGTGCCAGCGGGCCCTCGGGGGGGTCTGGGGCCAACGTCCTGACTTTC.